Included here is one T cell receptor beta chain sequence, with context. Antigen unknown. The data belong to a study of metastatic and nonmetastatic thyroid tumors. Turning to the study itself: Comparative analysis of repertoires was undertaken across blood and tumor or nodule tissue obtained from malignant and benign thyroid patients. The study's findings and limits: Significantly higher TCR beta diversity was reportedly seen in malignant thyroid tumors than benign nodules, in blood and tumor.

Every patient was untreated before thyroid surgery. TCRdb reanalyzed the PCR reads via MiXCR. The sample holds over 30,000 clones, 21% seen once. Germline V gene sequence: CDR1 MNHEY, CDR2 SVGEGT. The ends lost 4 bases at V and 4 bases at J; junction bases unmatched: 9. This CDR3 has 17 residues. The rearrangement links TRBV6-2 or TRBV6-3 to TRBJ2-1; the match to TRBD2 covers 11 bases. This clonotype originated in a male donor with papillary thyroid cancer or a benign thyroid nodule (not recorded which). Some clones in this sample may be carry-over from other donors' samples. Sequences were obtained from tumor tissue. Here the CDR3 DNA reads TGTGCCAGCAGTTCAACCCTTAGACTAGCGGGGTACAATGAGCAGTTCTTC. It is translated as CASSSTLRLAGYNEQFF.